This TCR beta chain emerged from a study of pediatric ulcerative colitis. Study-wide points: Two patients' blood samples yielded substantially fewer templates. A couple of rectal CDR3 clonotypes occurred in all ulcerative colitis patients.

Note on this clone: The target antigen is unknown.

The survey-level immunoSEQ assay was used. Clones were sequenced by immunoSEQ multiplex PCR, and TCRdb holds only the in-frame ones, with some missing. The table lists around 68,000 clones, around four fifths of them singletons. CDR1 GTSNPN and CDR2 SVGIG come from the germline V gene (reference sequence). The V end was cut by 3 bases, the J end by 1 base, with 16 bases between. This CDR3 has 17 amino acids. Material for sequencing was blood. The sequence came from a boy between 5 and 17 years old with moderate ulcerative colitis. This chain connects TRBV30 to TRBJ2-6, with a possible D match to TRBD1 (6 bases). CDR3 residues: CAWSLNRVRSGANVLTF. The CDR3 DNA follows: TGTGCCTGGAGCCTGAACAGGGTTCGGTCTGGGGCCAACGTCCTGACTTTC.